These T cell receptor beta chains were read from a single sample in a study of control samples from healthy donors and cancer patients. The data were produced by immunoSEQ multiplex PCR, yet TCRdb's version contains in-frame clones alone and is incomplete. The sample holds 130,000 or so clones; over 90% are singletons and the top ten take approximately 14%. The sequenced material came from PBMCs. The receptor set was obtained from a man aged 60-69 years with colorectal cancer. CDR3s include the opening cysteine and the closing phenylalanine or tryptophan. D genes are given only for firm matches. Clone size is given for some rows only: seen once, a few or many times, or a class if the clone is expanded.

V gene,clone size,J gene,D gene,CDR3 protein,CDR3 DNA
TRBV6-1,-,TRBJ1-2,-,CASSESGVANYGYTF,TGTGCCAGCAGTGAAAGCGGGGTAGCTAACTATGGCTACACCTTC
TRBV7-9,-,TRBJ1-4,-,CASSPTPGQGPNEKLFF,TGTGCCAGCAGCCCAACCCCGGGCCAAGGGCCTAATGAAAAACTGTTTTTT
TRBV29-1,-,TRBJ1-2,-,CSERTEGGYTF,TGCAGCGAAAGGACCGAGGGAGGCTACACCTTC
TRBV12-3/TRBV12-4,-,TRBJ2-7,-,CASSPHLGEQYF,TGTGCCAGCAGCCCCCATCTCGGAGAGCAGTACTTC
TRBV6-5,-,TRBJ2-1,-,CASSVGLVGDEQFF,TGTGCCAGTTCCGTCGGGTTGGTGGGGGATGAGCAGTTCTTC
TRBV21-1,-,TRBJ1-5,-,CASSSGQGHSNQPQHF,TGTGCCAGCAGCAGCGGACAGGGGCATAGCAATCAGCCCCAGCATTTT
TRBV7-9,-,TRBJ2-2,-,CASSLDREVTGELFF,TGTGCCAGCAGCTTAGACAGGGAAGTCACCGGGGAGCTGTTTTTT
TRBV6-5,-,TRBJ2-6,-,CASSYRGSGANVLTF,TGTGCCAGCAGTTACCGGGGATCTGGGGCCAACGTCCTGACTTTC
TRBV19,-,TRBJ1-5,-,CASSIANTLQPQHF,TGTGCCAGTAGTATAGCAAACACCCTCCAGCCCCAGCATTTT
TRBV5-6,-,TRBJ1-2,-,CASSLVGSSGSGYTF,TGTGCCAGCAGCTTGGTTGGCTCTAGCGGGTCTGGCTACACCTTC
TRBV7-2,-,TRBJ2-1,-,CASSLGFVGGSEQFF,TGTGCCAGCAGCTTAGGGTTCGTTGGGGGGAGTGAGCAGTTCTTC
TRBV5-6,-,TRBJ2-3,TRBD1,CASTPPRGPTDTQYF,TGTGCCAGCACCCCGCCCAGGGGGCCTACAGATACGCAGTATTTT
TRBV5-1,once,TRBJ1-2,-,CASSLGQGRLYGYTF,TGCGCCAGCAGCTTGGGGCAGGGGAGGCTCTATGGCTACACCTTC
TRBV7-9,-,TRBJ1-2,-,CASSLGTASNYGYTF,TGTGCCAGCAGCTTAGGGACAGCTAGTAACTATGGCTACACCTTC
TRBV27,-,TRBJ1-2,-,CASSPSQNYGYTF,TGTGCCAGCAGTCCTTCGCAGAACTATGGCTACACCTTC
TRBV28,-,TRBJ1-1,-,CASSFRTFNTEAFF,TGTGCCAGCAGTTTTCGGACCTTCAACACTGAAGCTTTCTTT
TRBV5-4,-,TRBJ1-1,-,CASSPQSLNTEAFF,TGTGCCAGCAGCCCACAAAGCTTGAACACTGAAGCTTTCTTT